Listed here are 25 T cell receptor beta chains from one sample, sequenced in a study of glioma-infiltrating T cells. Using RNA template, CDR3s of TCR alpha and beta were amplified with iRepertoire arm-PCR. TCRdb itself ran the multiplex PCR reads through MiXCR, one entry per CDR3 protein. The sample carries about 210,000 distinct CDR3 sequences, about 31% recorded once. Material for sequencing was glioma tissue, nonneoplastic brain tissue, or PBMCs (not recorded which). The receptor source for this set is a human donor with low-grade glioma or glioblastoma, undergoing nonglioma brain surgery, or in good health (not recorded which).

This clonotype was seen at least ten times. The V call is TRBV18, the J call TRBJ2-3; no definite D call. The CDR3 spans 11 residues. Germline values: CDR1 KGHSH, CDR2 LQKENI. The ends were cut back, 4 bases at V and 5 bases at J, with 4 bases in the middle. DNA for the CDR3: TGTGCCAGCTCACTCAAAGATACGCAGTATTTT. Translated: CASSLKDTQYF.

This clonotype came up a few times. J is TRBJ2-7 and V is TRBV7-2, with D perhaps being TRBD1 or TRBD2 (6 bases each). The germline V gene encodes CDR1 SGHTA and CDR2 FQGNSA. This CDR3 contains 16 residues. The ends were cut back, 2 bases at V and 4 bases at J, with 18 bases in the middle. The CDR3 spells CASSLMGGPTGYEQYF. In DNA, the CDR3 is TGTGCCAGCAGCTTAATGGGGGGCCCAACGGGGTACGAGCAGTACTTC.

This clonotype was seen a few times. V usage is TRBV3-1 and J usage is TRBJ2-1; 8 bases line up with TRBD2. Germline V gene lookup returns CDR1 LGHDT and CDR2 YNNKEL (reference sequence). V lost 0 bases to trimming and J lost 7 bases; unmatched junction nucleotides: 11. This CDR3 has 17 residues. The CDR3 here is CASSQDWGSGIGNEQFF. CDR3 sequence (DNA): TGTGCCAGCAGCCAAGATTGGGGTAGCGGGATTGGGAATGAGCAGTTCTTC.

This clonotype was detected a few times. The gene calls are TRBV12-3 or TRBV12-4 and TRBJ2-1; possible D gene TRBD2, 5 bases. The CDR3 covers 13 residues. Trimming took off 4 bases at V and 10 bases at J, with 14 bases between the two ends. The CDR3 DNA is TGTGCCAGCAGTTCGGGCGCAGCGGACGAGCAGTTCTTC. It codes for CASSSGAADEQFF.

The chain has TRBV5-4 and TRBJ2-3; 10 nucleotides line up with TRBD2. In germline, CDR1 is SGHNT, CDR2 YYREEE (reference sequence). V was clipped by 2 bases and J by 0 bases; unmatched bases: 6. This CDR3 region has 17 residues. CDR3 coding DNA: TGTGCCAGCAGCTTATCACTAGCGGGACTCAGCACAGATACGCAGTATTTT. This gives the protein CASSLSLAGLSTDTQYF.

Remarks on this clonotype: One junction end disagrees with the germline gene, perhaps due to a read error. The J gene is TRBJ2-1, the V gene TRBV28, with D possibly being TRBD2 (5 bases). The V gene's germline CDR1 is MDHEN and CDR2 SYDVKM. The CDR3 is 14 amino acids. The DNA of the CDR3 is TGTGCCAGCAGTCCGAGGGCTGCCTACAATCAGCAGTTCTTC. It is translated as CASSPRAAYNQQFF.

This clonotype was counted ten times or more. The V gene is TRBV10-2, the J gene TRBJ2-3; TRBD2 aligns across 7 bases. Germline assignment: CDR1 WSHSY and CDR2 SAAADI. The trim removed 3 bases at V and 0 bases at J, leaving 12 bases unmatched. The CDR3 has 18 residues. The CDR3 region is CASSEIGGRGLSTDTQYF. The CDR3 DNA is TGCGCCAGCAGTGAAATTGGCGGGAGAGGTCTTAGCACAGATACGCAGTATTTT.

This clonotype was seen at least ten times. The genes are TRBV7-3 and TRBJ1-5; 8 positions match TRBD1. This CDR3 contains 16 residues. CDR1 SGHTA and CDR2 FQGTGA come from the germline V gene. The V gene end was trimmed by 5 bases and the J gene end by 7 bases; junction bases not matched to a gene: 13. The CDR3 DNA is TGTGCCAGCAGCCGGACGGGGGGACAGGCCAGCCAGCCCCAGCATTTT. It codes for CASSRTGGQASQPQHF.

This clonotype has ten or more counts. This chain uses TRBV6-2 or TRBV6-3 with TRBJ2-7, with 7 nucleotides matching TRBD2. This CDR3 is built from 15 residues. Trimming took 6 bases from V and 6 from J; bases not matched to a gene: 14. Per the germline V gene, CDR1 is MNHEY and CDR2 is SVGEGT. The CDR3: CASRVVGLVRAEQYF. CDR3 bases: TGTGCCAGCAGAGTCGTAGGACTAGTCCGTGCCGAGCAGTACTTC.

Note on this clonotype: The junction shows a germline mismatch at one end, possibly a read error. This sequence joins TRBV5-1 and TRBJ2-2, with TRBD1 identical over 9 bases. Germline V gene sequence: CDR1 SGHRS, CDR2 YFSETQ. The CDR3 has 17 amino acids. CDR3 in amino acids: CASSPQPQGANIGELFF. The CDR3 DNA reads TGCGCCAGCAGCCCGCAGCCACAGGGGGCGAACATCGGGGAGCTGTTTTTT.

This rearrangement joins TRBV20-1 to TRBJ2-7; maybe TRBD1 (6 bases). The germline gives CDR1 DFQATT, CDR2 SNEGSKA (reference sequence). The CDR3 totals 13 residues. For the CDR3, the DNA is TGCAGCGTTGCCCAGGGGATCGTCTACGAGCAGTACTTC. Translated: CSVAQGIVYEQYF.

This clonotype was detected many times. The rearrangement uses TRBV27 and TRBJ2-7; 8 bases are a match to TRBD1. The CDR3 consists of 15 residues. Trimming cost V 3 bases and J 3 bases; bases outside gene matches: 7. Germline lookup yields CDR1 MNHEY and CDR2 SMNVEV (reference sequence). This CDR3 is CASSLGRTGLYEQYF. CDR3 nucleotide sequence: TGTGCCAGCAGTTTGGGTCGGACAGGGCTCTACGAGCAGTACTTC.

As to this clonotype: A read error is possible here, since a much larger clone lies one base away. The rearrangement links TRBV19 to TRBJ1-2, with D possibly being TRBD1 (5 bases). V lost 3 bases to trimming and J lost 0 bases, with 8 bases between them. The germline V gene has CDR1 LNHDA and CDR2 SQIVND (reference sequence). This CDR3 contains 14 residues. CDR3 DNA: TGTGCCAGTAGTATTAGAGGGGCTAACTATGGCTACACCTTC. Amino acids: CASSIRGANYGYTF.

This clonotype was seen a handful of times. CDR3 sequence: CALEIAGDYNEQFF. The CDR3 DNA sequence: TGTGCCTTAGAGATAGCGGGAGATTACAATGAGCAGTTCTTC. V and J are TRBV30 and TRBJ2-1, with 9 bases aligning to TRBD2. J gave up 4 bases and V 7 bases, and 8 bases lay outside the gene matches. CDR1 and CDR2 from the germline V gene are GTSNPN and SVGIG (reference sequence). This CDR3 has 14 amino acids.

This clonotype was counted at least ten times. V gene TRBV20-1 combines with J gene TRBJ2-5; 8 nucleotides agree with TRBD2. Germline CDR1 DFQATT, CDR2 SNEGSKA (reference sequence). The V gene end was trimmed by 6 bases and the J gene end by 3 bases; junction bases not matched to a gene: 6. The CDR3 sequence is 13 residues long. As DNA, the CDR3 is TGCAGTGCCAAGCCGGGAGGGAAAGAGACCCAGTACTTC. Translated: CSAKPGGKETQYF.

This clonotype showed up many times. V gene TRBV10-3 combines with J gene TRBJ2-1; possibly TRBD1 for D (6 bases). Looked up from germline, CDR1 is ENHRY and CDR2 is SYGVKD. V gave up 2 bases and J gave up 0 bases, with 8 bases separating them. This CDR3 is 15 amino acids long. The CDR3 reads CAISEDRSSYNEQFF. The CDR3 bases are TGTGCCATCAGTGAGGACAGGAGCTCCTACAATGAGCAGTTCTTC.

The sample holds many counts of this clonotype. The chain links TRBV7-2 to TRBJ1-1; tentatively, D is TRBD1 (6 bases). V lost 5 bases and J 4 bases, leaving 17 bases between the germline ends. Germline V lookup: CDR1 SGHTA, CDR2 FQGNSA. CDR3 length: 15 residues. The CDR3 coding sequence is TGTGCCAGCAGCCCTCATTGGGACACCCCCACTGAAGCTTTCTTT. This sequence encodes CASSPHWDTPTEAFF.

This clonotype was found once. CDR3 DNA: TGTGTTAGCAGTTACAGGGAAGACACCGGGGAGCTGTTTTTT. Protein: CVSSYREDTGELFF. The gene calls are TRBV6-5 and TRBJ2-2; D might be TRBD1 (6 bases). The CDR3 loop spans 14 amino acids. Germline CDR1 MNHEY, CDR2 SVGAGI.

At least ten counts were recorded for this clonotype. This sequence joins TRBV4-3 and TRBJ2-4; 14 bases match TRBD2. Germline CDR1 LGHNA, CDR2 YSLEER. The length of the CDR3 is 19 residues. The junction had 11 bases not matched to a gene; V was cut back by 0 bases and J by 7 bases. The CDR3 bases are TGCGCCAGCAGCCAAGAAACGTCCCGACTAGCGGGAGGGCGGAACATTCAGTACTTC. It encodes CASSQETSRLAGGRNIQYF.

There are many counts of this clonotype. The chain carries TRBV20-1 and TRBJ2-7; 10 bases line up with TRBD1. Germline CDR1 and CDR2: DFQATT and SNEGSKA (reference sequence). This CDR3 contains 14 residues. J gave up 5 bases and V 6 bases, and 10 bases lay outside the gene matches. CDR3 in amino acids: CSATDRGRWNEQYF. The CDR3 bases are TGCAGTGCAACCGACAGGGGGCGGTGGAACGAGCAGTACTTC.

To note about this clonotype: A read error may explain this, as a much larger clone is one base away. The chain employs TRBV15 and TRBJ2-7; D might be TRBD1 (6 bases). Germline V gives CDR1 LNHNV, CDR2 YYDKDF (reference sequence). This CDR3 is 14 amino acids long. In DNA form, the CDR3 reads TGTGCCACCATCAGAGGCCCACAGGGCTACGAGCAGTACTTC. This translates into CATIRGPQGYEQYF.

This clonotype was detected a few times. The rearrangement links TRBV5-4 to TRBJ2-7; no reliable D call. The CDR3 covers 13 residues. In germline, CDR1 is SGHNT, CDR2 YYREEE (reference sequence). V lost 6 bases and J 3 bases, leaving 13 bases between the germline ends. The CDR3 nucleotides read TGTGCCAGCAAAGACTCCCAGAGCTACGAGCAGTACTTC. This sequence encodes CASKDSQSYEQYF. Complete variable domain (other parts from reference TRBV5-4 and TRBJ2-7): ETGVTQSPTHLIKTRGQQVTLRCSSQSGHNTVSWYQQALGQGPQFIFQYYREEENGRGNFPPRFSGLQFPNYSSELNVNALELDDSALYLCASKDSQSYEQYFGPGTRLTVT.

The sample holds many counts of this clonotype. J is TRBJ2-1 and V is TRBV28, with D possibly matching TRBD2 (6 bases). V was cut by 5 bases and J by 3 bases, with 8 bases left in between. CDR3 size: 13 residues. The germline gives CDR1 MDHEN, CDR2 SYDVKM. The DNA for the CDR3 is TGTGCCAGCAGTATAGCGGTCTACAATGAGCAGTTCTTC. Encoded protein: CASSIAVYNEQFF.

Worth noting for this clonotype: The junction differs from germline at one of its ends, possibly a read error. This rearrangement joins TRBV20-1 to TRBJ2-5; TRBD1 or TRBD2 may be the D gene (5 bases each). Germline V gene lookup returns CDR1 DFQATT and CDR2 SNEGSKA (reference sequence). This CDR3 region has 15 residues. The CDR3 coding sequence is TGCAGTGCTTTTCCGGGACCCAAGAGAGCAGAGATCCAGTACTTC. Its protein product is CSAFPGPKRAEIQYF.

This clonotype was found many times. The chain combines TRBV3-1 with TRBJ2-5; tentatively, D is TRBD2 (5 bases). Trimming removed 4 bases from V and 5 bases from J, with 11 bases in between. This CDR3 has 13 residues. Germline V lookup: CDR1 LGHDT, CDR2 YNNKEL (reference sequence). In DNA, the CDR3 is TGTGCCAGCAGCCTTCTCGGGGAGGAGACCCAGTACTTC. Translated: CASSLLGEETQYF.